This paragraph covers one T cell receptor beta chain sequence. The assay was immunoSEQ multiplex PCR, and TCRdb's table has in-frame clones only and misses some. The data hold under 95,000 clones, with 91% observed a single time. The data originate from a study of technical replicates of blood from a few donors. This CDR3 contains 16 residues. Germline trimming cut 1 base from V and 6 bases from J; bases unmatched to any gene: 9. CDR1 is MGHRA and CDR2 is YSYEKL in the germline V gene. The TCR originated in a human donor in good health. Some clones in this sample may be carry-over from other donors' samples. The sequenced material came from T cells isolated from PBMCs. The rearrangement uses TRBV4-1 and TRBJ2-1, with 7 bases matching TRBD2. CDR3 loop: CASSQGDGGLPNEQFF. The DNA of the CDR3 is TGCGCCAGCAGCCAAGGAGACGGGGGGTTACCCAATGAGCAGTTCTTC.